This T cell receptor (beta chain) comes out of a study of technical replicates of blood from a handful of donors. Sequencing used immunoSEQ multiplex PCR; TCRdb keeps in-frame clones, though not all of them. The repertoire includes fewer than 80,000 clones, roughly 89% of them detected once, and approximately 4.8% sits in the top ten. Trimming cost V 3 bases and J 2 bases; bases outside gene matches: 9. CDR1 is SGHAT, CDR2 FQNNGV, per germline. This CDR3 has 17 amino acids. Sequenced material: PBMCs. This TCR derives from a human donor in good health. Some clones in this sample may be carry-over from other donors' samples. This rearrangement joins TRBV11-2 to TRBJ2-1; 8 positions match TRBD2. For the CDR3, the DNA is TGTGCCAGCAGCTTCACACGGGGGGGCGGCCCCTACAATGAGCAGTTCTTC. Translated, it gives CASSFTRGGGPYNEQFF.